Listed below are T cell receptor beta chains from one sample, sequenced in a study of immune characterization of retroperitoneal liposarcoma. TCRdb re-derived calls from the PCR reads in MiXCR, one entry per CDR3 protein. The repertoire holds some 2,100 distinct CDR3 sequences, with about 43% as singletons. Material: tumor tissue. The receptors come from a male donor with retroperitoneal liposarcoma. Both conserved end residues are part of each CDR3. The D gene is left open where the match is weak. Only some rows state a clone size, as once, few, many or a class for expanded clones.

D	V	J	size	DNA	CDR3
TRBD2	TRBV6-6	TRBJ2-1	medium-sized	TGTGCCAGCAGTTACTCTTCTAGCGGGATCCATGAGCAGTTCTTC	CASSYSSSGIHEQFF
TRBD1	TRBV7-2	TRBJ2-1	.	TGTGCCAGCAGCCAAATCGGGACAGCGCAAGAGACCCAGTTCTTC	CASSQIGTAQETQFF
TRBD2	TRBV7-9	TRBJ2-1	large	TGTGCCAGCAGCTACGGACTAGCGGGGCAAGAGACCCAGTTCTTC	CASSYGLAGQETQFF
.	TRBV6-1	TRBJ1-2	medium-sized	TGTGCCAGCAGAGCAGGGGACTATGGCTACACCTTC	CASRAGDYGYTF
.	TRBV27	TRBJ2-3	few	TGTGCCAGCTGGTTCGGAGATACGCAGTATTTT	CASWFGDTQYF
.	TRBV6-1	TRBJ2-7	few	TGTGCCAGCAGTGAGGGTCAGACCTACGAGCAGTACTTC	CASSEGQTYEQYF
TRBD1	TRBV12-3/TRBV12-4	TRBJ2-7	few	TGTGCCAGCACCCTCGCTGGGGACAGCGTCGGGGAGCAGTACTTC	CASTLAGDSVGEQYF
TRBD2	TRBV6-1	TRBJ2-5	few	TGTGCCAGCAGGGCAAAAAGAGCGGGAGGAGAGACCCAGTACTTC	CASRAKRAGGETQYF
.	TRBV7-6	TRBJ2-5	medium-sized	TGTGCCAGCAGCTTCGTGCAGCAAGAGACCCAGTACTTC	CASSFVQQETQYF
.	TRBV12-3/TRBV12-4	TRBJ2-1	.	TGTGCCAGCAGCCCAACTATAGGACGGGTTTACAATGAGCAGTTCTTC	CASSPTIGRVYNEQFF
TRBD2	TRBV5-6	TRBJ2-5	.	TGTGCCAGCAGCCTGGGTATAGCGGGAGTAGAGACCCAGTACTTC	CASSLGIAGVETQYF
.	TRBV6-1	TRBJ2-5	few	TGTGCCAGCAGTTACGAGGGGTTGGGGATGGAGACCCAGTACTTC	CASSYEGLGMETQYF
TRBD2	TRBV7-2	TRBJ2-1	.	TGTGCCAGCAACTTAGCGGGAGCTTACAATGAGCAGTTCTTC	CASNLAGAYNEQFF
TRBD2	TRBV12-3/TRBV12-4	TRBJ2-1	large	TGTGCCAGCAGTTTAGTAGTTAGCGGGGGTGCGTACAATGAGCAGTTCTTC	CASSLVVSGGAYNEQFF
.	TRBV12-3/TRBV12-4	TRBJ2-3	.	TGTGCCAGCAGCCCACCTAGCACAGATACGCAGTATTTT	CASSPPSTDTQYF
TRBD1	TRBV6-5	TRBJ1-6	few	TGTGCCAGCAGTTACTCCCAGGGGGGGACAGGGCACTCACCCCTCCACTTT	CASSYSQGGTGHSPLHF
TRBD2	TRBV6-6	TRBJ2-1	.	TGTGCCAGCAGCCCGGGCGGGAGGGCCTACAATGAGCAGTTCTTC	CASSPGGRAYNEQFF